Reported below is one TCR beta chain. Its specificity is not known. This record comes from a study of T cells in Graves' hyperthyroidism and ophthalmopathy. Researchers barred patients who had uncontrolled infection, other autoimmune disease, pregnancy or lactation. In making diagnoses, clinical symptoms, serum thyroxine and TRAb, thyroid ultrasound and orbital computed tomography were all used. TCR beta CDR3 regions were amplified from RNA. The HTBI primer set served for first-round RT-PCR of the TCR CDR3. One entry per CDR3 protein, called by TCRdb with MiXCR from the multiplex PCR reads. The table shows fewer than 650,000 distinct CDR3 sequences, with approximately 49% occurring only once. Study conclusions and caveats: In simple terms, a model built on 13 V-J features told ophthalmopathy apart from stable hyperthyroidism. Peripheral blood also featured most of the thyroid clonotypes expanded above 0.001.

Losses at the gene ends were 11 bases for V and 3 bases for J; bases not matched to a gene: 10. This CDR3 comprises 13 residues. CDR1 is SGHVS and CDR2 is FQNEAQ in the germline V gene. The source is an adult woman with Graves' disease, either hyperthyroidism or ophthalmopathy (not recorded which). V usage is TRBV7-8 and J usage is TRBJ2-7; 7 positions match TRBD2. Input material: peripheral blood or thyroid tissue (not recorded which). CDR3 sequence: CAALGGFIYEQYF. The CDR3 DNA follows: TGTGCCGCCCTCGGGGGGTTTATCTACGAGCAGTACTTC.